The following is a TCR beta chain sequence with its context. Its antigen is as yet unknown. CDR3 length equals 11 residues. Germline-derived CDR1 and CDR2 are KGHDR and SFDVKD. Trimming left V 5 bases short and J 5 bases short, with 4 bases between. This entry is derived from a study of T cell responses to AZD1222 COVID-19 vaccine. Assay: immunoSEQ multiplex PCR; the TCRdb copy retains only in-frame clones and omits some. The table lists roughly 120,000 clones, around 85% of them singletons, with about 8.5% in the top ten. Study-wide results and limits: Nearly half of spike-specific TCRs reportedly target variant regions that are unmutated in the B.1.351 and B.1.1.7 variants. The sample set comprised mostly white British donors with more females, and clonal diversity was possibly underestimated. Without day 14 samples, only post-peak T cell repertoires were studied.

Sequencing used peripheral blood, obtained on day 0 of AZD1222 vaccination. This receptor was taken from an adult in good health. This chain joins TRBV24-1 and TRBJ2-3; D remains ambiguous. As DNA, the CDR3 is TGTGCCACCAGTGCCGAAGATACGCAGTATTTT. Its protein product is CATSAEDTQYF.